A single T cell receptor beta chain is shown here with its context. This specimen comes from a study of CD8+ T cells in alopecia areata. Study background: Treated patients received oral tofacitinib, 5 to 10 mg twice daily. Tofacitinib dosing lasted 6 to 18 months, which was then followed by 6 months off drug.

This CDR3 spans 15 amino acids. Trimming took 0 bases from V and 10 from J; bases not matched to a gene: 7. Germline loops: CDR1 SGDLS, CDR2 YYNGEE. Specimens obtained from alopecia areata patients comprised lesional scalp punch biopsies and peripheral blood. Extracted RNA was reverse transcribed, and the resulting cDNA served as sequencing template. TCRdb's copy holds only in-frame clones and misses some; the assay was immunoSEQ multiplex PCR. The sample consists of hundreds of thousands of clones, more than 45% of them appearing once. This clonotype was sampled from a human donor with alopecia areata. Here the sequenced sample was CD4+ T cells sorted from blood, taken at week 0. V usage is TRBV9 and J usage is TRBJ2-1, with 10 bases aligning to TRBD2. In nucleotides, the CDR3 is TGTGCCAGCAGCGTAGATTCTAGCGGGAGTGTCGAGCAGTTCTTC. As protein: CASSVDSSGSVEQFF.